This is a list of T cell receptor beta chains from one sample in a study of shared clonotypes between healthy human individuals. Some clones are missing from TCRdb's copy, which holds only in-frame ones; the method was immunoSEQ multiplex PCR. The sample comprises some 2,100,000 clones, 90% to 97% of which are singletons, and around 0.13% rests with the top ten. Source material: naive CD4+ T cells sorted from blood. The receptors stem from a man in his late teens or twenties in good health. Both conserved end residues are part of each CDR3. A D gene is named only where the DNA matches it firmly. The size of a clone is reported for some rows only, either as once, few or many, or as a class for expanded clones.

>once|TRBV6-1|-|TRBJ2-1
CASSELGGSGNEQFF
TGTGCCAGCAGTGAATTAGGTGGATCCGGCAATGAGCAGTTCTTC
>-|TRBV4-1|TRBD1|TRBJ2-2
CASSHRTGQGKTGELFF
TGCGCCAGCAGCCACCGAACAGGACAGGGGAAGACCGGGGAGCTGTTTTTT
>-|TRBV19|-|TRBJ1-1
CASSRGGGRENTEAFF
TGTGCCAGCTCTAGGGGAGGGGGTCGGGAGAACACTGAAGCTTTCTTT
>-|TRBV6-5|TRBD1|TRBJ1-2
CASSSPTGNGYTF
TGTGCCAGCAGTTCCCCGACAGGGAATGGCTACACCTTC
>once|TRBV6-5|TRBD1|TRBJ2-2
CASRSQGAGELFF
TGTGCCAGCAGGTCACAGGGGGCCGGGGAGCTGTTTTTT
>-|TRBV4-1|TRBD2|TRBJ2-3
CASSQGPSGRVSTDTQYF
TGCGCCAGCAGCCAAGGGCCTAGCGGGAGGGTTAGCACAGATACGCAGTATTTT
>-|TRBV6-5|TRBD2|TRBJ2-1
CASSSIRGGYNEQFF
TGTGCCAGCAGTTCGATCCGGGGGGGCTACAATGAGCAGTTCTTC
>-|TRBV4-2|-|TRBJ1-4
CASSRGPDEKLFF
TGTGCCAGCAGCCGCGGCCCTGATGAAAAACTGTTTTTT
>-|TRBV6-5|-|TRBJ1-1
CASSYERAGNTEAFF
TGTGCCAGCAGTTATGAGAGGGCGGGGAACACTGAAGCTTTCTTT
>-|TRBV30|-|TRBJ2-7
CAWSSRGFPYEQYF
TGTGCCTGGAGTTCCAGGGGCTTTCCCTACGAGCAGTACTTC
>-|TRBV7-9|-|TRBJ1-2
CASSFSRTQGINDGYTF
TGTGCCAGCAGCTTTTCGAGAACGCAGGGGATCAATGATGGCTACACCTTC
>-|TRBV6-1|TRBD1|TRBJ1-3
CASKEGTGKNTIYF
TGTGCCAGCAAGGAGGGGACAGGGAAGAACACCATATATTTT
>-|TRBV28|-|TRBJ2-3
CASSSAEIGLADTQYF
TGTGCCAGCAGTTCGGCGGAGATAGGGCTGGCAGATACGCAGTATTTT
>-|TRBV29-1|-|TRBJ2-7
CSVAQGQPYEQYF
TGCAGCGTTGCCCAGGGCCAGCCCTACGAGCAGTACTTC
>-|TRBV19|TRBD2|TRBJ2-1
CASSKGTSGWADEQFF
TGTGCCAGTAGTAAAGGGACTAGCGGGTGGGCAGATGAGCAGTTCTTC
>-|TRBV10-3|-|TRBJ1-1
CAIKSQATENTEAFF
TGTGCCATCAAATCACAGGCGACAGAGAACACTGAAGCTTTCTTT
>-|TRBV10-3|TRBD2|TRBJ2-5
CAIRPSGVQETQYF
TGTGCCATCAGACCTAGCGGAGTACAAGAGACCCAGTACTTC
>-|TRBV19|TRBD1|TRBJ2-7
CASSMGQRTYEQYF
TGTGCCAGTAGTATGGGACAGCGCACCTACGAGCAGTACTTC
>-|TRBV6-1|-|TRBJ1-6
CASSAQGASSPLHF
TGTGCCAGCAGTGCACAGGGTGCTTCGTCACCCCTCCACTTT
>-|TRBV6-5|TRBD1|TRBJ1-2
CASSFGTGGYYTF
TGTGCCAGCAGTTTCGGGACAGGGGGCTATTACACCTTC